The rows below give T cell receptor beta chains drawn from one sample of a study of shared clonotypes between healthy human individuals. Method: immunoSEQ multiplex PCR; TCRdb's copy keeps in-frame clones and lacks some. The sample records about 2.4 million clones, 93% being singletons. Sequencing input: naive CD4+ T cells from PBMCs. Receptors originate from a man younger than 35 in good health. Some clones in this sample may be carry-over from other donors' samples. Both conserved end residues are part of each CDR3. A D gene is named only where the DNA matches it firmly. Expanded clones get a size class; other rows say once, few or many, or leave the size out.

v_gene	abundance	d_gene	j_gene	len	CDR3aa
TRBV19	once	NA	TRBJ2-3	14	CASSIGRSRDTQYF
TRBV29-1	few	NA	TRBJ1-1	11	CSVVDVAEAFF
TRBV5-1	once	NA	TRBJ2-1	17	CASSLEEAYKGRDEQFF
TRBV5-8	NA	TRBD2	TRBJ2-7	16	CASSLGGGRRSYEQYF
TRBV7-2	NA	NA	TRBJ2-3	15	CASSFLGEGTDTQYF
TRBV5-1	NA	TRBD2	TRBJ2-1	16	CASSLVASGSWNEQFF
TRBV30	NA	NA	TRBJ1-4	12	CAWSPQPEKLFF
TRBV2	NA	NA	NA	12	CASSLTYYEQYF
TRBV5-1	NA	TRBD1	TRBJ2-5	17	CASSLTGGASFWETQYF
TRBV19	NA	NA	TRBJ2-2	14	CASRKTANTGELFF
TRBV11-1	NA	NA	TRBJ1-1	13	CASSLTSGTEAFF